This T cell receptor (beta chain) was recovered during a study of T cell repertoires in cytomegalovirus infection. Overall study: Based on public TCR beta signatures, there were indications of CMV infection and of a matching HLA type.

TCRdb re-derived calls from the reads in MiXCR, one entry per CDR3 protein. The data hold approximately 170,000 distinct CDR3 sequences, with 14% observed a single time. Notes on the study in general: Clonotypes of TCR beta that were HLA-C-restricted and CMV-specific dominated the ex vivo response.

Comment on this clonotype: Its antigen is unidentified. A junction end diverges from the germline sequence, so it may reflect a read error.

In germline, CDR1 is SNHLY, CDR2 FYNNEI. The CDR3 runs to 14 residues. What was sequenced was PBMCs. J is TRBJ2-1 and V is TRBV2; unclear D gene. This receptor was taken from a human donor in good health (CMV status not recorded). Some clones in this sample may be carry-over from other donors' samples. The CDR3, as DNA: TGTGCCGGCAGTGCACGGGTAGAGTCGATTGAGCAGTTCTTC. Amino acid sequence: CAGSARVESIEQFF.